The 9 T cell receptor beta chains reported below all come from one sample, sequenced in a study of OX40 agonist ivuxolimab in advanced cancers. Profiled with immunoSEQ multiplex PCR; TCRdb holds only in-frame clones, not every one. The sample carries about 50,000 clones, approximately 92% recorded once. The sample here was CD4+ or CD8+ T cells sorted from blood, taken in a trial of the OX40 agonist ivuxolimab. These receptors were taken from an adult with an advanced solid tumor such as melanoma, head and neck, liver or kidney cancer.

The CDR3 here is CASSQLAGGYNEQFF. CDR3 sequence (DNA): TGTGCCAGCTCCCAACTAGCGGGAGGTTACAATGAGCAGTTCTTC. This rearrangement joins TRBV18 to TRBJ2-1; 12 nucleotides align to TRBD2. The CDR3 extends over 15 amino acids. Trimming at V came to 6 bases and at J to 4 bases, leaving 4 bases not matched to a gene. Germline loops: CDR1 KGHSH, CDR2 LQKENI.

The J gene is TRBJ2-1, the V gene TRBV9; 8 bases align to TRBD1. Germline values: CDR1 SGDLS, CDR2 YYNGEE. The ends lost 0 bases at V and 7 bases at J; junction bases unmatched: 3. The CDR3 is 14 amino acids. The CDR3: CASSVGQGKNEQFF. CDR3 coding DNA: TGTGCCAGCAGCGTAGGACAGGGGAAGAATGAGCAGTTCTTC. Full variable domain (missing parts from reference TRBV9 and TRBJ2-1): DSGVTQTPKHLITATGQRVTLRCSPRSGDLSVYWYQQSLDQGLQFLIQYYNGEERAKGNILERFSAQQFPDLHSELNLSSLELGDSALYFCASSVGQGKNEQFFGPGTRLTVL.

This chain links TRBV4-3 with TRBJ2-3, with unresolved D. The CDR3 spans 19 residues. V shed 4 bases and J shed 2 bases, with 25 bases lying between them. Germline V CDR1 and CDR2: LGHNA, YSLEER. The CDR3 loop reads CASSPGRRYAAHDTDTQYF. CDR3 bases: TGCGCCAGCAGCCCGGGTCGCCGATACGCAGCCCACGACACAGATACGCAGTATTTT.

V usage is TRBV5-6 and J usage is TRBJ1-2; D not certain. V lost 3 bases and J 4 bases, leaving 19 bases between the germline ends. This CDR3 is built from 16 residues. The germline CDR1 and CDR2 sequences are SGHDT and YYEEEE. CDR3 nucleotides: TGTGCCAGCAGCTCCCCTCTTGGAAGGGCAGGCTATGGCTACACCTTC. The encoded protein is CASSSPLGRAGYGYTF.

This clone was detected ten times or more. This chain uses TRBV6-5 with TRBJ2-7; 8 bases match TRBD2. CDR3 size: 14 residues. Germline-derived CDR1 and CDR2 are MNHEY and SVGAGI. V shed 6 bases and J 3 bases; nucleotides not matched to a gene: 7. In DNA, the CDR3 is TGTGCCAGCAGAACTAGCGGAAAGTTCTACGAGCAGTACTTC. Protein: CASRTSGKFYEQYF.

V is TRBV4-1 and J is TRBJ2-1, with D hard to call. Germline V CDR1 and CDR2: MGHRA, YSYEKL. The V and J ends lost 1 base and 4 bases respectively, with 11 bases between them. The CDR3 loop spans 15 amino acids. CDR3 loop: CASSQVLGKYNEQFF. The CDR3 region has the DNA TGCGCCAGCAGCCAAGTACTTGGCAAATACAATGAGCAGTTCTTC.

The chain employs TRBV10-2 and TRBJ1-2, with a weak D call TRBD1 (5 bases). The CDR3 loop spans 13 amino acids. V was trimmed by 7 bases and J by 5 bases, leaving 14 bases between them. CDR1 and CDR2 (germline): WSHSY, SAAADI. DNA of the CDR3: TGCGCCAGCACCCCCCAGGGTGGGTATGGCTACACCTTC. This sequence encodes CASTPQGGYGYTF.

The J gene is TRBJ2-7, the V gene TRBV10-3, with 9 bases lining up with TRBD1. The CDR3 loop spans 16 amino acids. Trimming at V came to 3 bases and at J to 5 bases, leaving 11 bases not matched to a gene. Germline values: CDR1 ENHRY, CDR2 SYGVKD. The chain's CDR3 is CAISEEPGQGRDEQYF. CDR3 DNA sequence: TGTGCCATCAGTGAAGAACCGGGACAGGGTAGAGACGAGCAGTACTTC.

The V and J genes are TRBV9 and TRBJ2-3, with D possibly matching TRBD1 (6 bases). The CDR3 runs to 16 residues. Trimming cost V 3 bases and J 0 bases, with 14 bases left between them. In germline, CDR1 is SGDLS, CDR2 YYNGEE. Here the CDR3 reads CASSERGGPSTDTQYF. The CDR3 nucleotides read TGTGCCAGCAGCGAGAGAGGGGGACCCAGCACAGATACGCAGTATTTT.